This T cell receptor (beta chain) was identified during a study of T-cell reconstitution after alpha-beta-depleted transplantation in children. General study findings and limits: By one year post-transplant, T-cell counts and diversity largely arose from T cells that were newly produced. About two months after transplant, alpha-beta T cells reportedly came from several hundred expanded graft clones.

This clonotype was picked up many times. The antigen remains undetermined. It was with unique molecular identifiers that the TCRbeta library was prepared. Each CDR3 protein is one row after TCRdb ran MiXCR on the PCR reads. The sample includes a few hundred thousand distinct CDR3 sequences, 10% to 15% of them seen just once. Trimming cost V 5 bases and J 6 bases; bases outside gene matches: 7. This CDR3 is 15 amino acids long. CDR1 and CDR2 (germline): SGHAT, FQNNGV. The clonotype originates from a male patient between 5 and 17 years old who had a stem cell transplant for acute myeloid leukemia, so the T cells may come from the graft donor. V gene TRBV11-2 combines with J gene TRBJ1-5, with TRBD1 identical over 10 bases. Here the sequenced sample was PBMCs, mostly from graft donor cells, taken 360 days after TCRalphabeta/CD19-depleted stem cell transplant. The CDR3 coding sequence is TGTGCCAGCAGCCCCGGGACAGGGGTCGGTCAGCCCCAGCATTTT. As protein: CASSPGTGVGQPQHF.